These 20 T cell receptor beta chains were sequenced from one sample in a study of T cell responses to AZD1222 COVID-19 vaccine. Assay: immunoSEQ multiplex PCR; the TCRdb copy retains only in-frame clones and omits some. The profile shows fewer than 150,000 clones, 93% of them singletons. The starting material was peripheral blood, obtained on day 0 of AZD1222 vaccination. Every receptor here comes from an adult in good health.

The chain is built from TRBV5-1 and TRBJ1-2, with a possible D match to TRBD1 (5 bases). The CDR3 is made up of 14 amino acids. V lost 4 bases and J 2 bases, leaving 12 bases between the germline ends. CDR1 and CDR2 from the germline V gene are SGHRS and YFSETQ. As DNA, the CDR3 is TGCGCCAGCAGCAACCCGGGACGGAACTATGGCTACACCTTC. Its protein is CASSNPGRNYGYTF.

As concerns this clone: An end of the junction differs from the germline gene, which may be a read error. The gene calls are TRBV6-5 and TRBJ1-3; D gene uncertain. The CDR3 sequence is 14 residues long. Germline-derived CDR1 and CDR2 are MNHEY and SVGAGI. CDR3 sequence: CASSYGPVGKTIYF. The CDR3 DNA reads as TGTGCCAGCAGTTACGGGCCGGTTGGAAAGACCATATATTTT.

J is TRBJ2-1 and V is TRBV30; no clear D gene. Germline CDR1 reads GTSNPN; CDR2 reads SVGIG (reference sequence). This CDR3 has 14 residues. V was shortened by 3 bases and J by 9 bases, with 18 bases between the two germline ends. CDR3 sequence reads: CAWRATSRSGEQFF. CDR3 DNA sequence: TGTGCCTGGAGGGCGACATCGCGAAGTGGTGAGCAGTTCTTC.

The V call is TRBV5-1, the J call TRBJ2-3, with TRBD2 identical over 7 bases. The junction had 3 bases not matched to a gene; V was cut back by 1 base and J by 1 base. The germline CDR1 and CDR2 sequences are SGHRS and YFSETQ. This CDR3 contains 15 residues. DNA of the CDR3: TGCGCCAGCAGCTTGACTAGCGCCCGCACAGATACGCAGTATTTT. Encoded protein: CASSLTSARTDTQYF.

The V gene is TRBV11-2, the J gene TRBJ1-1, with 9 positions matching TRBD1. This CDR3 is 15 amino acids long. CDR1 is SGHAT and CDR2 is FQNNGV in the germline V gene. V lost 6 bases and J lost 1; bases outside the gene matches: 6. The CDR3 spells CASSFTGGANTEAFF. CDR3 in DNA: TGTGCCAGCAGTTTTACAGGGGGCGCGAACACTGAAGCTTTCTTT.

This chain joins TRBV6-1 and TRBJ1-1; D gene uncertain. This CDR3 comprises 14 residues. Germline CDR1 is MNHNS and CDR2 is SASEGT. Trimming cost V 0 bases and J 5 bases, with 10 bases left between them. The CDR3 nucleotides are TGTGCCAGCAGTGAAGCCTACTCTGTAACTGAAGCTTTCTTT. Translating gives CASSEAYSVTEAFF.

The J gene is TRBJ1-2, the V gene TRBV5-6; TRBD1 agrees at 7 bases. Germline V gene data show CDR1 as SGHDT and CDR2 as YYEEEE. The J segment lost 4 bases and the V segment lost 4 bases, leaving 4 bases of the junction unmatched. The CDR3 is 13 residues long. CDR3 bases: TGTGCCAGCAGCGCGACAGGGCCCTATGGCTACACCTTC. It yields the protein CASSATGPYGYTF.

The chain uses TRBV19 and TRBJ1-1; D gene uncertain. V gave up 1 base and J gave up 0 bases, with 3 bases separating them. This CDR3 has 13 residues. Germline V CDR1 and CDR2: LNHDA, SQIVND (reference sequence). The CDR3 sequence is CASSIVVNTEAFF. Written as DNA, the CDR3 is TGTGCCAGTAGTATAGTGGTGAACACTGAAGCTTTCTTT.

The rearrangement joins TRBV6-4 to TRBJ2-3; TRBD2 might be the D (7 bases). From germline, CDR1 is MRHNA and CDR2 SNTAGT. This CDR3 is 15 amino acids long. V was clipped by 2 bases and J by 2 bases, with 11 bases between them. The CDR3 loop is CASSDRAGATDTQYF. The DNA of the CDR3 is TGTGCCAGCAGTGACAGGGCGGGGGCCACAGATACGCAGTATTTT.

The chain recombines TRBV6-2 or TRBV6-3 with TRBJ2-3; 10 nucleotides line up with TRBD2. The CDR3 length is 15 residues. V lost 5 bases, J lost 6 bases, and 8 bases stayed unmatched. Germline assignment: CDR1 MNHEY and CDR2 SVGEGT. This CDR3 is CASSPLAGFTDTQYF. The CDR3, as DNA: TGTGCCAGCAGTCCACTAGCGGGGTTTACGGATACGCAGTATTTT.

This CDR3 is CASSLEGGGNKFYEQYF. Written as DNA, the CDR3 is TGTGCCAGCAGCTTAGAGGGCGGGGGGAACAAATTCTACGAGCAGTACTTC. The V call is TRBV7-8, the J call TRBJ2-7; 8 bases line up with TRBD2. V was pared by 1 base and J by 3 bases, with 11 bases of the junction left unmatched. Per germline, CDR1 SGHVS and CDR2 FQNEAQ. The CDR3 runs to 17 residues. Based on the CDR3 plus reference TRBV7-8 and TRBJ2-7, the full variable domain is GAGVSQSPRYKVAKRGQDVALRCDPISGHVSLFWYQQALGQGPEFLTYFQNEAQLDKSGLPSDRFFAERPEGSVSTLKIQRTQQEDSAVYLCASSLEGGGNKFYEQYFGPGTRLTVT.

In its sample, this clone was seen a few times. This CDR3 is also generated by other DNA sequences in the sample. This chain joins TRBV5-1 and TRBJ2-5; 7 bases map to TRBD1. The V gene end was trimmed by 4 bases and the J gene end by 1 base; junction bases not matched to a gene: 1. This CDR3 comprises 13 residues. Germline CDR1 reads SGHRS; CDR2 reads YFSETQ. The CDR3 region has the DNA TGCGCCAGCAGCCGGACAGGCCAAGAGACCCAGTACTTC. Its translation: CASSRTGQETQYF.

The rearrangement links TRBV5-1 to TRBJ1-1; the match to TRBD1 covers 8 bases. V was clipped by 4 bases and J by 4 bases; unmatched bases: 9. The CDR3 length is 15 residues. The V gene's germline CDR1 is SGHRS and CDR2 YFSETQ. The CDR3 loop is CASSGDPGGTTEAFF. The CDR3 nucleotides read TGCGCCAGCAGCGGAGATCCAGGGGGCACCACTGAAGCTTTCTTT.

In its sample, this clone was seen once. V gene TRBV5-1 combines with J gene TRBJ1-1, with 7 nucleotides matching TRBD1. The CDR3 sequence is 16 residues long. Germline values: CDR1 SGHRS, CDR2 YFSETQ. Trimming took 2 bases from V and 0 from J; bases not matched to a gene: 7. The CDR3 DNA reads TGCGCCAGCAGCTTTTATTGGGACAGTCTGAACACTGAAGCTTTCTTT. This translates into CASSFYWDSLNTEAFF.

The genes are TRBV4-1 and TRBJ2-7, with 7 bases lining up with TRBD1. CDR1 is MGHRA and CDR2 is YSYEKL in the germline V gene. The CDR3 is 16 residues long. V trimming: 0 bases; J trimming: 7 bases; junction bases outside the gene matches: 12. This CDR3 reads CASSQDRRGGRGEQYF. The CDR3 nucleotides are TGCGCCAGCAGCCAAGATAGGAGAGGGGGCCGGGGAGAGCAGTACTTC.

This chain joins TRBV3-1 (or the pseudogene TRBV3-2) and TRBJ1-1, with no clear D. The V gene lost 0 bases and the J gene lost 8 bases, with 10 bases spanning the gap. CDR3 length equals 13 residues. Germline V gene sequence: CDR1 LGHDT, CDR2 YNNKEL (reference sequence). CDR3 loop: CASSQEGESEAFF. CDR3 coding DNA: TGTGCCAGCAGCCAAGAAGGAGAGTCCGAAGCTTTCTTT.

This chain uses TRBV6-5 with TRBJ2-7; 9 bases map to TRBD1. CDR3 length: 14 amino acids. J gave up 6 bases and V 6 bases, and 9 bases lay outside the gene matches. CDR1 MNHEY and CDR2 SVGAGI come from the germline V gene. The CDR3 DNA is TGTGCCAGCAGCGGGAACGACAGGGGGGGCGAGCAGTACTTC. Protein sequence: CASSGNDRGGEQYF.

The chain carries TRBV10-3 and TRBJ1-6; D gene ambiguous. This CDR3 spans 18 amino acids. Deletions cut 1 base from V and 0 bases from J, with 13 bases between. CDR1 is ENHRY, CDR2 SYGVKD, per germline. DNA of the CDR3: TGTGCCATCAGTGAGTATCGGTTCTCCCCCTCCTATAATTCACCCCTCCACTTT. Translating it yields CAISEYRFSPSYNSPLHF.

CDR3 DNA: TGCGCCAGCAGCTTGGCCAGGGGAGAGACCCAGTACTTC. Its translation: CASSLARGETQYF. The gene calls are TRBV5-1 and TRBJ2-5; maybe TRBD1 (6 bases). Germline CDR1 and CDR2: SGHRS and YFSETQ. V was clipped by 0 bases and J by 4 bases, with 7 bases between them. The CDR3 runs 13 residues.

This chain links TRBV5-6 with TRBJ1-2; tentatively, D is TRBD1 (5 bases). The CDR3 runs to 13 residues. Germline-derived CDR1 and CDR2 are SGHDT and YYEEEE. Trimming stripped 1 base from V and 7 bases from J, with 11 bases between. As DNA, the CDR3 is TGTGCCAGCAGCTTGTCTGGGGCCGGTGGCTACACCTTC. It codes for CASSLSGAGGYTF.